This TCR beta chain emerged from a study of T cells in Graves' hyperthyroidism and ophthalmopathy (dated by TCRdb to about 2019). Background for the entire study: Peripheral blood samples were taken at the time of initial diagnosis, prior to any treatment. In six Graves' hyperthyroidism patients, the study also compared T-cell repertoires from thyroid tissue with T-cell repertoires from blood. To identify TCR V-J signatures that set the groups apart, the researchers used a discovery cohort of 90 to 100 patients, made up of 43 with Graves' ophthalmopathy and 55 to 65 with stable Graves' hyperthyroidism. TCR Vbeta CDR3 sequencing of 120 to 150 peripheral blood samples (approximately 44 ophthalmopathy, roughly 74 hyperthyroidism and roughly 17 progressor patients) is reported in the paper. An independent validation cohort of under 20 hyperthyroidism patients and about 15 patients who later progressed to ophthalmopathy tested prospective prediction of ophthalmopathy. Following sampling, methimazole starting at 30 mg daily was given to hyperthyroidism patients, and high-dose intravenous methylprednisolone was given to ophthalmopathy patients. For training and testing, the 100 or so patients in the discovery cohort were randomly divided in a 7:3 ratio.

Including cysteine and phenylalanine, the CDR3 has 13 amino acids. Only CDR3 DNA is held: 39 bases, read in frame from base 1. V is cut by 8 bases and J by 4 bases, and the space between the germline ends is 13 bases. The germline V gene gives CDR1 as MDHEN and CDR2 as SYDVKM. In the ophthalmopathy patients, disease was moderately to severely active, with a Clinical Activity Score of 3 or more, a NOSPECS grade of 4 or more, and a duration of less than 3 months. Any patient with an uncontrolled infection, another autoimmune disease, pregnancy or lactation was excluded. Clinical symptoms, serum thyroxine and TRAb, thyroid ultrasound, and orbital computed tomography formed the basis for the diagnoses. PBMCs were separated from roughly 9.3 ml of fresh peripheral blood using Ficoll-Paque density gradient centrifugation. Total RNA was extracted using Trizol reagent, and RNA quality was assessed on an Agilent 2100 Bioanalyzer.

The TCR beta CDR3 regions were amplified from the RNA transcripts. The first round of RT-PCR for the TCR CDR3 was performed with the HTBI primer set and the Qiagen OneStep RT-PCR kit. Libraries were constructed in a second round of multiplex PCR, after which size selection and purification were performed. Paired-end sequencing of the libraries was performed with 100 bp reads on an Illumina HiSeq2000. On the study's bioinformatics: SOAPnuke was used to process the raw data, with reads discarded if the reads contained adapters or uncalled bases, had a mean Phred below 15, or lacked an exact constant-primer or identifier match. COPE v1.2.5 was used to merge high-quality paired reads, and clonotypes were defined as unique nucleotide sequences. Clonotypes were aligned to IMGT TRBV, TRBD and TRBJ reference segments using MiTCR v1.1. The analysis was restricted to V-J combinations with a frequency above 0.0001, which together covered just over 99% of the repertoires. A TCS score was defined as the ratio between F50 (clonal expansion) and ExV (chaos), using BLOSUM62-based TCRdist between CDR3 peptides within each V-J. Welch's t-statistics and random forest reduced roughly 540 V-J features to 13, which were used in a naive Bayes classifier (R e1071). TCRdb reprocessed the public reads (quality trimming at Q25 with fastp, clone calling with MiXCR) and kept in-frame beta chains. When rows share a CDR3 protein, they turn into one entry using the most common DNA and genes. The V and J calls were not made by the authors but by TCRdb's processing. This sample gives around 600,000 distinct CDR3 sequences in total; roughly 15% of them show up just once. The ten largest clonotypes hold 9.5% to 15% of the sample.

This clonotype was picked up many times. Its antigen has not been determined. There are no base qualities to consult, and no much larger clone falls within one base. What the work shows at the level of the full study, not this receptor alone: Sample size was not statistically predetermined, and investigators were not blinded to group allocation. In cross-validation, a model built on a 13 V-J signature told ophthalmopathy apart from stable hyperthyroidism with just under 90% sensitivity and approximately 81% specificity, and in testing the same model reached 80%/75%. In validation, the model predicted progression to ophthalmopathy with roughly 70% sensitivity and 72% to 75% specificity, a median of about six months before onset. Most expanded thyroid clonotypes (frequency above 0.001) were also detected in blood, suggesting blood repertoires may reflect thyroid immune responses.

The rearrangement combines TRBV28 with TRBJ2-3; the D gene is perhaps TRBD1, on 6 matching bases. This TCR was sampled from a woman aged 45 to 65 with Graves' ophthalmopathy. Source material: blood. Read as DNA, the sequence is TGTGCCAGCGGAAACAGGGTCTCAGATACGCAGTATTTT. Translated, this is CASGNRVSDTQYF.